This T cell receptor (beta chain) was sequenced during a study of CD8 T cells in ankylosing spondylitis. Study findings and constraints: It was reported that disease-linked clones were significantly enriched in matched ankylosing spondylitis synovial fluid.

This clonotype was counted a few times. What it binds is not known. In TCRdb, the 5' RACE reads were re-called with MiXCR into one record per CDR3 protein. The table records roughly 130,000 distinct CDR3 sequences, roughly an eighth of them present only once. Trimming stripped 4 bases from V and 11 bases from J, with 14 bases between. The CDR3 covers 13 residues. Germline CDR1 MNHEY, CDR2 SVGAGI. This receptor was identified in a female donor with ankylosing spondylitis or in good health (not recorded which). The V gene is TRBV6-5, the J gene TRBJ1-4; the D gene is possibly TRBD1 (6 bases). Sequenced: blood, either unsorted or a sorted T cell fraction (not recorded which). The CDR3 region has the DNA TGTGCCAGCAGTTTAGAGCAGGGGCGGAAACTGTTTTTT. Residues: CASSLEQGRKLFF.